This T cell receptor beta chain was documented in a study of Ad26.COV2.S vaccination and SARS-CoV-2 variants (dated by TCRdb to about 2021). With respect to the entire study: Donors in the vaccine arm were drawn from COV1001, a multicentre, randomized, double-blind, placebo-controlled phase I-IIa trial testing Ad26.COV2.S in healthy adults. Sequencing of the TCRbeta repertoire served to evaluate the specificity and breadth of SARS-CoV-2-reactive T cell receptors following Ad26.COV2.S vaccination. Investigators did not know the trial group allocation while performing experiments and assessing outcomes. The TCR-sequenced set comprised about 30 samples: approximately 19 Ad26.COV2.S vaccine recipients, 5 placebo recipients and 8 SARS-CoV-2 convalescent individuals. Ad26.COV2.S was given intramuscularly at 5x10^10 or 1x10^11 viral particles, as a single shot or as two shots 56 days apart. Participants in the trial were split at random into five groups of five each, receiving low-dose or high-dose Ad26.COV2.S once or twice, or else placebo on both occasions.

Taken from cysteine to phenylalanine, the CDR3 has 15 residues. CDR3 DNA is the only sequence kept; it has 45 bases, read in frame from the first base. Trimming removed 5 bases from V and 2 bases from J, leaving 16 bases between the germline ends. As encoded in the germline V gene (reference sequence), CDR1 is SEHNR while CDR2 is FQNEAQ. TCRbeta CDR3 regions were sequenced with the immunoSEQ Assay. After extraction, genomic DNA underwent amplification by bias-controlled multiplex PCR, followed by high-throughput sequencing. Per the original workflow: To quantify the absolute abundance of each unique TCRbeta CDR3 region, sequences were collapsed and filtered. T cell fraction was estimated by normalizing TCRbeta template counts to usable DNA, which was measured by amplifying reference genes present in all nucleated cells. Repertoire TCRs were annotated as SARS-CoV-2-specific when V gene, CDR3 amino acid sequence and J gene were exactly matched to a known reactive TCR set. The reference SARS-CoV-2 TCR set was derived from MIRA and filtered for enrichment in COVID-19-positive ImmuneCODE repertoires, a step that removed public or cross-reactive TCRs. Based on the MIRA antigens, annotated TCRs were further analysed at the level of specific ORF or position within ORF. Breadth was defined as annotated unique rearrangements over total unique productive rearrangements; depth was the summed frequency of those rearrangements. Group comparisons of TCR breadth used two-sided Wilcoxon rank-sum tests. As stored in TCRdb, this immuneACCESS dataset retains in-frame rearrangements with V and J assigned. A fraction of the clones does not appear; measured against another copy, unresolved V genes explain less than half of the discrepancy, and the remainder lacks a known reason. Clone size and the V and J calls come from that table; the DNA yielded D and trimming. This sample is represented by around 450,000 clones; over 75% of them were singletons. The biggest ten clones account for more than 10% of the sample.

Only one count was recorded for this clone. This clone's antigen is unknown. No quality values exist for individual bases; no much larger clone is one base distant. General conclusions and limits of the study: Ad26.COV2.S recipients had higher spike-specific TCR breadth than placebo recipients (P = 0.0014). Substantial breadth of spike-specific CD8+ and CD4+ T cell responses was reported after vaccination. The authors noted that the TCR breadth and depth analyses may have underestimated total T cell responses. Vaccine and placebo recipients had similar non-spike TCR breadth, a finding consistent with the vaccine containing only spike. The study was not powered for comparison of responses between vaccine doses or regimens.

The sample's treatment or condition label, in plain terms: about 20 received Ad26.COV2.S at low or high dose, single or two shots; about 5 received placebo; per-sample allocation not given. For vaccine and placebo recipients, the sequenced repertoires came from samples collected on day 63 after the first injection. In Cohort 1b, 25 to 30 adults aged 18-55 years were enrolled at a single site in Boston, USA, between 29 July and 7 August 2020. Ad26.COV2.S was a replication-incompetent adenovirus type 26 vector that expressed a prefusion-stabilized SARS-CoV-2 spike protein derived from the original Wuhan strain.

The material was peripheral blood, obtained in a trial of Ad26.COV2.S vaccine versus placebo. Recombination linked TRBV7-9 to TRBJ2-7; the D region possibly corresponds to TRBD2 (6 bases align). The clonotype originates from a person between 18 and 59 years old who received the Ad26.COV2.S COVID-19 vaccine or a placebo. CDR3 region: CASSPTRGTPYEQYF. The DNA is TGTGCCAGCAGCCCCACCCGGGGGACTCCCTACGAGCAGTACTTC. The full variable domain, with segments outside the CDR3 supplied by the reference TRBV7-9 and TRBJ2-7 proteins, appears as DTGVSQNPRHKITKRGQNVTFRCDPISEHNRLYWYRQTLGQGPEFLTYFQNEAQLEKSRLLSDRFSAERPKGSFSTLEIQRTEQGDSAMYLCASSPTRGTPYEQYFGPGTRLTVT.